A single sample is the source of the 18 T cell receptor beta chains below, sequenced in a study of shared clonotypes between healthy human individuals. Assay used: immunoSEQ multiplex PCR; TCRdb lists only in-frame clones, some missing. This sample has around 300,000 clones, with about nine tenths found just once. The sequenced material came from memory CD8+ T cells sorted from blood. Subset specified: CD45RO+ cells pooled with CCR7-negative TemRA cells. The receptors originated from a man aged 18 to 30 in good health.

The CDR3 reads CASSLFVAGGRVEETQYF. CDR3 DNA sequence: TGCGCCAGCAGCTTGTTTGTAGCGGGGGGGCGAGTGGAAGAGACCCAGTACTTC. J is TRBJ2-5 and V is TRBV5-1; the match to TRBD2 covers 11 bases. The CDR3 length is 18 residues. With 1 base clipped from V and 3 bases from J, the junction kept 11 bases outside the gene matches. Germline V gives CDR1 SGHRS, CDR2 YFSETQ.

The chain joins TRBV9 to TRBJ1-4; D not certain. Germline V gene data show CDR1 as SGDLS and CDR2 as YYNGEE. CDR3 length: 18 residues. V lost 0 bases, J lost 0 bases, and 15 bases lay in between. The CDR3: CASSVGGLGGATNEKLFF. The CDR3 nucleotides are TGTGCCAGCAGCGTAGGAGGTCTAGGAGGAGCAACTAATGAAAAACTGTTTTTT.

V is TRBV29-1 and J is TRBJ2-7, with 7 bases lining up with TRBD1. V was pared by 4 bases and J by 4 bases, with 10 bases of the junction left unmatched. This CDR3 has 14 amino acids. Germline lookup yields CDR1 SQVTM and CDR2 ANQGSEA. CDR3 in amino acids: CSVVLQGNSYEQYF. In nucleotides, the CDR3 is TGCAGCGTTGTCCTACAGGGGAACAGTTACGAGCAGTACTTC.

The V call is TRBV4-1, the J call TRBJ2-7; 7 bases align to TRBD1. The CDR3 sequence is 15 residues long. CDR1 and CDR2 from the germline V gene are MGHRA and YSYEKL. With 0 bases clipped from V and 0 bases from J, the junction kept 2 bases outside the gene matches. CDR3 bases: TGCGCCAGCAGCCAAGAAGGGGACAGCTCCTACGAGCAGTACTTC. It specifies CASSQEGDSSYEQYF.

The CDR3 sequence is CASSSLGPRYGYTF. The CDR3 nucleotides are TGTGCCAGCAGCTCTCTGGGACCGAGATATGGCTACACCTTC. This chain connects TRBV7-2 to TRBJ1-2; weak D call: TRBD1 (5 bases). The germline V and J ends were trimmed by 4 bases and 5 bases, with 14 bases remaining between them. The length of the CDR3 is 14 residues. In germline, CDR1 is SGHTA, CDR2 FQGNSA.

This clone was seen more than once but under ten times. The chain links TRBV27 to TRBJ2-1; a possible D gene is TRBD1 (7 bases). Germline CDR1 and CDR2: MNHEY and SMNVEV (reference sequence). Between the trimmed V and J ends, which lost 6 bases and 8 bases, there was a span of 26 bases. This CDR3 region has 17 residues. The CDR3 sequence: CASSPLARGSGLDEQFF. For the CDR3, the DNA is TGTGCCAGCAGCCCCCTGGCCAGGGGGAGCGGGCTGGATGAGCAGTTCTTC.

V usage is TRBV2 and J usage is TRBJ1-6; no clear D. The CDR3 runs to 13 residues. Germline lookup yields CDR1 SNHLY and CDR2 FYNNEI. V lost 3 bases and J 7 bases, leaving 7 bases between the germline ends. Written as DNA, the CDR3 is TGTGCCAGCAGTGAGTATAGGAATTCACCCCTCCACTTT. As protein: CASSEYRNSPLHF.

The CDR3 is CASRSPGMSTYNEQFF. The CDR3 coding sequence is TGTGCCAGCAGATCCCCGGGGATGTCCACCTACAATGAGCAGTTCTTC. The rearrangement uses TRBV6-6 and TRBJ2-1; the D gene is possibly TRBD2 (5 bases). The CDR3 runs to 16 residues. Trimming took 6 bases from V and 2 from J, leaving 17 bases between them. Germline V lookup: CDR1 MNHNY, CDR2 SVGAGI (reference sequence).

The chain employs TRBV10-3 and TRBJ1-1, with 9 bases that match TRBD1. The ends lost 3 bases at V and 6 bases at J; junction bases unmatched: 8. This CDR3 is built from 15 residues. Germline V gene data show CDR1 as ENHRY and CDR2 as SYGVKD. Written as DNA, the CDR3 is TGTGCCATCAGTGATCCGGGACAGGGAGTCGCTGAAGCTTTCTTT. This sequence encodes CAISDPGQGVAEAFF.

The chain couples TRBV4-1 to TRBJ2-7; possible D gene TRBD2, 5 bases. This CDR3 spans 17 amino acids. Between the trimmed V and J ends, which lost 4 bases and 1 base, there was a span of 20 bases. Per germline, CDR1 MGHRA and CDR2 YSYEKL. For the CDR3, the DNA is TGCGCCAGCAGCCCAGAGGGTGCGGGCCCCTTATCCTACGAGCAGTACTTC. Protein: CASSPEGAGPLSYEQYF.

CDR3 loop: CASSLVAGVSYEQYF. DNA for the CDR3: TGTGCCAGCAGCTTAGTAGCGGGGGTCTCCTACGAGCAGTACTTC. This chain connects TRBV7-3 to TRBJ2-7; 9 bases agree with TRBD2. This CDR3 spans 15 amino acids. CDR1 is SGHTA, CDR2 FQGTGA, per germline. The V gene end was trimmed by 2 bases and the J gene end by 0 bases; junction bases not matched to a gene: 2.

The gene calls are TRBV10-2 and TRBJ2-7; D is perhaps TRBD1 or TRBD2 (5 bases each). The CDR3 sequence is 16 residues long. V was cut by 3 bases and J by 1 base, with 16 bases left in between. The germline V gene has CDR1 WSHSY and CDR2 SAAADI. CDR3 in DNA: TGCGCCAGCAGTGATCATCCCGGGGCGGAATCCTACGAGCAGTACTTC. Translation gives CASSDHPGAESYEQYF.

This clone was found once. V gene TRBV7-9 combines with J gene TRBJ2-5; D is possibly TRBD2 (5 bases). V lost 3 bases and J 5 bases, leaving 10 bases between the germline ends. CDR1 and CDR2 (germline): SEHNR, FQNEAQ (reference sequence). The CDR3 is made up of 13 amino acids. The CDR3 protein is CASSLGWEETQYF. The CDR3 DNA reads as TGTGCCAGCAGCTTGGGCTGGGAGGAGACCCAGTACTTC.

The CDR3 here is CASSAGTALYQETQYF. The CDR3 nucleotides are TGTGCCAGCAGCGCGGGGACAGCGTTGTACCAAGAGACCCAGTACTTC. The chain joins TRBV9 to TRBJ2-5; 7 bases agree with TRBD1. The junction had 8 bases not matched to a gene; V was cut back by 3 bases and J by 0 bases. This CDR3 is 16 amino acids long. The V gene's germline CDR1 is SGDLS and CDR2 YYNGEE.

The V gene is TRBV5-1, the J gene TRBJ2-6; possible D gene TRBD1, 5 bases. The CDR3 length is 14 residues. Trimming cost V 0 bases and J 8 bases, with 9 bases left between them. Germline V gene lookup returns CDR1 SGHRS and CDR2 YFSETQ. This chain's CDR3 is CASSLAPGTNVLTF. Here the CDR3 DNA reads TGCGCCAGCAGCTTGGCCCCAGGGACCAACGTCCTGACTTTC.

The chain couples TRBV7-9 to TRBJ2-7, with 10 bases fitting TRBD1. The CDR3 runs to 15 residues. Per the germline V gene, CDR1 is SEHNR and CDR2 is FQNEAQ (reference sequence). V shed 5 bases, J shed 2 bases, and the junction held 6 bases outside the gene matches. CDR3 region: CASSRHGQGAYEQYF. The CDR3 DNA sequence: TGTGCCAGCAGCCGACACGGACAGGGGGCCTACGAGCAGTACTTC.

This chain joins TRBV11-2 and TRBJ2-7, with D possibly being TRBD1 (5 bases). From germline, CDR1 is SGHAT and CDR2 FQNNGV. CDR3 length: 13 amino acids. V lost 1 base and J 7 bases, leaving 11 bases between the germline ends. CDR3 residues: CASSLAVPGEQYF. In nucleotides, the CDR3 is TGTGCCAGCAGCTTAGCGGTCCCAGGGGAGCAGTACTTC.

CDR3 nucleotides: TGTGCCAGCAGTTCAACCTGGGACACCCCCTACGAGCAGTACTTC. Residues: CASSSTWDTPYEQYF. The J gene is TRBJ2-7, the V gene TRBV28; possible D gene TRBD1, 6 bases. The germline V gene has CDR1 MDHEN and CDR2 SYDVKM. V lost 4 bases and J lost 2, with 15 bases in between. The CDR3 loop spans 15 amino acids.